The 31 T cell receptor beta chains presented below share a single source sample, sequenced in a study of T-cell reconstitution after alpha-beta-depleted transplantation in children. Preparation of the TCRbeta library was carried out with unique molecular identifiers. TCRdb called the PCR reads again in MiXCR, with one record for every CDR3 protein. The sample contains 440,000 or so distinct CDR3 sequences, around 9.9% of which appear only once. The sequencing here drew on PBMCs from the stem cell graft donor, taken from the stem cell graft. All receptors come from a human donor who donated a stem cell graft to a child with acute myeloid leukemia.

This clonotype was counted between two and nine times. The chain joins TRBV18 to TRBJ1-2; 7 nucleotides match TRBD1. The CDR3 runs 16 residues. The V gene end was trimmed by 3 bases and the J gene end by 3 bases; junction bases not matched to a gene: 10. Germline CDR1 and CDR2: KGHSH and LQKENI. The CDR3 loop reads CASSPGAGDRDYGYTF. DNA for the CDR3: TGTGCCAGCTCACCGGGGGCAGGGGACAGAGACTATGGCTACACCTTC.

This clonotype has ten or more counts. The chain employs TRBV20-1 and TRBJ2-7, with TRBD2 identical over 8 bases. Germline lookup yields CDR1 DFQATT and CDR2 SNEGSKA (reference sequence). V was clipped by 7 bases and J by 6 bases; unmatched bases: 5. This CDR3 is 11 amino acids long. DNA for the CDR3: TGCAGTGTCTTGCGGGAGGTCGAGCAGTACTTC. Its protein product is CSVLREVEQYF.

This clonotype was recorded a few times. The V gene is TRBV2, the J gene TRBJ2-3, with 10 bases aligning to TRBD2. Germline trimming cut 6 bases from V and 4 bases from J; bases unmatched to any gene: 13. The CDR3 runs to 17 residues. The germline V gene has CDR1 SNHLY and CDR2 FYNNEI. CDR3 sequence (DNA): TGTGCCAGCAGCCCTAAGGCTAGCGGGAGTTATTCAGATACGCAGTATTTT. Its protein is CASSPKASGSYSDTQYF.

In this sample, this clonotype turned up a few times. The V and J genes are TRBV20-1 and TRBJ2-5; no reliable D call. The CDR3 has 12 amino acids. The germline V gene has CDR1 DFQATT and CDR2 SNEGSKA (reference sequence). The V end lost 4 bases, the J end lost 1 base, and 7 bases lay between the germline ends. CDR3 residues: CSAKTSQETQYF. The CDR3 DNA reads TGCAGTGCTAAGACCAGCCAAGAGACCCAGTACTTC.

This clonotype came up a few times. The gene calls are TRBV20-1 and TRBJ2-3; D is unclear. This CDR3 contains 14 residues. Trimming removed 5 bases from V and 2 bases from J, with 14 bases in between. In germline, CDR1 is DFQATT, CDR2 SNEGSKA (reference sequence). This CDR3 reads CSAPKDPSTDTQYF. CDR3 DNA: TGCAGTGCTCCCAAGGACCCTTCCACAGATACGCAGTATTTT.

Only a few counts were recorded for this clonotype. The chain links TRBV10-2 to TRBJ1-1, with D tentatively TRBD1 (6 bases). The CDR3 sequence is 14 residues long. Trimming cost V 3 bases and J 1 base, with 9 bases left between them. CDR1 is WSHSY and CDR2 is SAAADI in the germline V gene. The CDR3 here is CASSERTANTEAFF. DNA of the CDR3: TGCGCCAGCAGTGAAAGGACAGCGAACACTGAAGCTTTCTTT.

This clonotype has just a few counts. The CDR3 DNA reads as TGCAGTGCTAGGAGGCGGGTTGATGTAGATACGCAGTATTTT. Protein: CSARRRVDVDTQYF. This sequence joins TRBV20-1 and TRBJ2-3; perhaps TRBD2 as D (5 bases). Per the germline V gene, CDR1 is DFQATT and CDR2 is SNEGSKA (reference sequence). The length of the CDR3 is 14 residues. V lost 3 bases to trimming and J lost 5 bases, with 15 bases between them.

This clonotype was picked up many times. The rearrangement links TRBV29-1 to TRBJ2-5; D assignment may be TRBD1 or TRBD2 (5 bases each). CDR3 length equals 13 residues. Germline lookup yields CDR1 SQVTM and CDR2 ANQGSEA. V shed 6 bases and J shed 2 bases, with 13 bases lying between them. CDR3 in amino acids: CSVQGTLQETQYF. The DNA of the CDR3 is TGCAGCGTCCAAGGGACGCTACAAGAGACCCAGTACTTC.

The rearrangement links TRBV5-1 to TRBJ2-7; possible D gene TRBD1, 6 bases. Germline lookup yields CDR1 SGHRS and CDR2 YFSETQ. V lost 4 bases to trimming and J lost 0 bases, with 11 bases between them. The CDR3 loop spans 14 amino acids. This chain's CDR3 is CASSRGQFSYEQYV. DNA for the CDR3: TGCGCCAGCAGCCGAGGACAGTTCTCCTACGAGCAGTACGTC.

This clonotype was recorded a few times. The chain employs TRBV29-1 and TRBJ1-2, with D perhaps TRBD1 (5 bases). The CDR3 totals 12 residues. Trimming pared 7 bases from V and 3 bases from J, leaving 12 bases between. Germline CDR1 reads SQVTM; CDR2 reads ANQGSEA. CDR3 in amino acids: CSGEAQDYGYTF. DNA for the CDR3: TGCAGCGGTGAGGCACAGGACTATGGCTACACCTTC.

This chain links TRBV5-1 with TRBJ1-1; D is unresolved. CDR3 length: 13 residues. The V gene lost 4 bases and the J gene lost 3 bases, with 10 bases spanning the gap. Germline values: CDR1 SGHRS, CDR2 YFSETQ. The CDR3 coding sequence is TGCGCCAGCAGCCCCTCCCCCTACACTGAAGCTTTCTTT. Protein sequence: CASSPSPYTEAFF.

This clonotype was counted only a few times. The V and J genes are TRBV11-2 and TRBJ2-1, with 9 bases identical to TRBD2. This CDR3 is built from 15 residues. J was trimmed by 9 bases and V by 0 bases; bases with no gene match: 6. CDR1 and CDR2 (germline): SGHAT, FQNNGV. The CDR3 coding sequence is TGTGCCAGCAGCTTAGAGGCGGGGGGGCATGCTGAGCAGTTCTTC. Protein: CASSLEAGGHAEQFF.

This clonotype was observed a handful of times. V gene TRBV6-5 combines with J gene TRBJ1-6; D possibly corresponds to TRBD1 (5 bases). In germline, CDR1 is MNHEY, CDR2 SVGAGI. This CDR3 spans 14 amino acids. V was clipped by 2 bases and J by 8 bases, with 10 bases between them. CDR3 sequence (DNA): TGTGCCAGCAGTTACGGGCCAGGGTATTCACCCCTCCACTTT. It yields the protein CASSYGPGYSPLHF.

The V call is TRBV20-1, the J call TRBJ1-5; no definite D call. Germline V gives CDR1 DFQATT, CDR2 SNEGSKA (reference sequence). The CDR3 length is 13 residues. V lost 6 bases, J lost 4 bases, and 13 bases lay in between. For the CDR3, the DNA is TGCAGTGCCCGCACGCGGGAAAATCAGCCCCAGCATTTT. Encoded protein: CSARTRENQPQHF.

This chain uses TRBV12-3 or TRBV12-4 with TRBJ2-2; no firm D call. Trimming cost V 6 bases and J 0 bases, with 5 bases left between them. The CDR3 has 13 residues. This CDR3 is CASRPTNTGELFF. CDR3 nucleotides: TGTGCCAGCAGGCCAACGAACACCGGGGAGCTGTTTTTT.

V is TRBV28 and J is TRBJ1-5, with D perhaps TRBD1 (6 bases). CDR3 length equals 16 residues. Per the germline V gene, CDR1 is MDHEN and CDR2 is SYDVKM. V lost 3 bases and J lost 0, with 12 bases in between. The DNA for the CDR3 is TGTGCCAGCAGTTTTAGGGACACCAATAGCAATCAGCCCCAGCATTTT. Amino acids: CASSFRDTNSNQPQHF.

This sequence joins TRBV7-8 and TRBJ2-2; the D call may be TRBD1 or TRBD2 (6 bases each). Germline loops: CDR1 SGHVS, CDR2 FQNEAQ. Trimming took off 5 bases at V and 6 bases at J, with 31 bases between the two ends. The CDR3 runs 20 residues. CDR3 sequence: CASSLRHVRPGASEAGELFF. Here the CDR3 DNA reads TGTGCCAGCAGCCTTAGGCACGTCCGGCCGGGGGCCTCGGAGGCCGGGGAGCTGTTTTTT.

This clonotype was observed a handful of times. The V and J genes are TRBV7-8 and TRBJ2-7; the match to TRBD2 covers 10 bases. V lost 0 bases, J lost 7 bases, and 9 bases stayed unmatched. The CDR3 is 16 residues long. CDR1 SGHVS and CDR2 FQNEAQ come from the germline V gene. In nucleotides, the CDR3 is TGTGCCAGCAGCTTAGCCGCCGCTAGCGGGAGTAGGGAGCAGTACTTC. It is translated as CASSLAAASGSREQYF.

About this clonotype: One junction end disagrees with the germline gene, perhaps due to a read error. The genes are TRBV6-2 or TRBV6-3 and TRBJ1-3; no clear D. The germline CDR1 and CDR2 sequences are MNHEY and SVGEGT. CDR3 length: 12 residues. CDR3 in amino acids: CASNGFGNTVYF. For the CDR3, the DNA is TGTGCCAGCAACGGGTTCGGAAACACCGTATATTTT.

The CDR3 spells CAISRVSTDTQYF. The CDR3, as DNA: TGTGCCATCAGTCGGGTTAGCACAGATACGCAGTATTTT. The chain links TRBV10-3 to TRBJ2-3; unclear D gene. CDR3 length: 13 residues. Trimming removed 5 bases from V and 0 bases from J, with 6 bases in between. Germline loops: CDR1 ENHRY, CDR2 SYGVKD.

The chain joins TRBV5-1 to TRBJ2-5; D gene uncertain. The CDR3 totals 11 residues. Germline assignment: CDR1 SGHRS and CDR2 YFSETQ. The ends were cut back, 4 bases at V and 6 bases at J, with 7 bases in the middle. The CDR3 loop is CASSLRKTQYF. The CDR3 coding sequence is TGCGCCAGCAGCCTAAGGAAGACCCAGTACTTC.

The sample holds a few counts of this clonotype. This sequence joins TRBV4-1 and TRBJ2-6; TRBD1 agrees at 12 bases. Trimming took 4 bases from V and 5 from J; bases not matched to a gene: 9. Germline V lookup: CDR1 MGHRA, CDR2 YSYEKL. CDR3 length equals 18 residues. The CDR3 nucleotides are TGCGCCAGCAGCCCTATGGGGACAGGGGGCTGGAGGGCCAACGTCCTGACTTTC. Its protein product is CASSPMGTGGWRANVLTF.

The sample holds a few counts of this clonotype. The chain uses TRBV21-1 and TRBJ2-2; no check of the table's D call, TRBD1, against the DNA was made. TRBV21-1 is given as a pseudogene. The CDR3 consists of 16 residues. The DNA for the CDR3 is TGTGCCAGCAGCAAAGAAAAACAGGGACACACCGGGGAGCTGTTTTTT. Translating gives CASSKEKQGHTGELFF.

This chain joins TRBV30 and TRBJ2-3, with D possibly being TRBD2 (5 bases). Germline V gene data show CDR1 as GTSNPN and CDR2 as SVGIG (reference sequence). Trimming pared 1 base from V and 0 bases from J, leaving 11 bases between. The CDR3 is made up of 15 amino acids. The CDR3 sequence: CAWSAPRGSTDTQYF. The CDR3 DNA follows: TGTGCCTGGAGTGCCCCCCGAGGGAGCACAGATACGCAGTATTTT.

V and J are TRBV20-1 and TRBJ2-1, with 7 bases aligning to TRBD2. CDR3 size: 16 residues. Germline CDR1 reads DFQATT; CDR2 reads SNEGSKA (reference sequence). With 3 bases clipped from V and 8 bases from J, the junction kept 16 bases outside the gene matches. In nucleotides, the CDR3 is TGCAGTGCTAGCCCCCCGCGGGAGACTATCTTGCATGAGCAGTTCTTC. Translated, it gives CSASPPRETILHEQFF.

This clonotype has a count of ten or more. This chain uses TRBV10-3 with TRBJ2-5, with D uncertain. Trimming cost V 5 bases and J 5 bases, with 12 bases left between them. Germline CDR1 reads ENHRY; CDR2 reads SYGVKD. The length of the CDR3 is 13 residues. For the CDR3, the DNA is TGTGCCATCAGTCCTTATCTAGGGGAGACCCAGTACTTC. This encodes CAISPYLGETQYF.

The chain combines TRBV12-3 or TRBV12-4 with TRBJ1-1, with TRBD1 matching over 10 bases. The CDR3 has 15 amino acids. After removal of 5 bases from V and 4 bases from J, the junction contained 7 bases not matched to a gene. The CDR3 protein is CASSPTGGWGTEAFF. In nucleotides, the CDR3 is TGTGCCAGCAGTCCGACAGGGGGCTGGGGCACTGAAGCTTTCTTT.

This clonotype was seen more than once but under ten times. The V call is TRBV6-1, the J call TRBJ2-7; D unclear. The germline gives CDR1 MNHNS, CDR2 SASEGT. Trimming took 6 bases from V and 0 from J, leaving 12 bases between them. The CDR3 totals 14 residues. CDR3 in amino acids: CASRPRQSSYEQYF. Here the CDR3 DNA reads TGTGCCAGCAGGCCTAGGCAGAGCTCCTACGAGCAGTACTTC.

This clonotype was counted only a few times. The rearrangement joins TRBV5-1 to TRBJ2-1; no clear D gene. Germline V lookup: CDR1 SGHRS, CDR2 YFSETQ. Trimming left V 0 bases short and J 10 bases short, with 8 bases between. CDR3 length: 12 residues. CDR3 nucleotide sequence: TGCGCCAGCAGCTTGGGCCCACCAGAGCAGTTCTTC. This encodes CASSLGPPEQFF.

The rearrangement joins TRBV10-3 to TRBJ2-1, with D perhaps given as TRBD1 or TRBD2 (5 bases each). Germline loops: CDR1 ENHRY, CDR2 SYGVKD. The CDR3 covers 13 residues. Trimming removed 5 bases from V and 8 bases from J, with 13 bases in between. The DNA for the CDR3 is TGTGCCATCAGTCCTGCCGGGACGGATGAGCAGTTCTTC. Translating gives CAISPAGTDEQFF.

This clonotype was found a few times. A read error may produce the germline difference seen at one junction end. The chain employs TRBV7-7 and TRBJ1-1, with 10 positions matching TRBD1. The CDR3 totals 14 residues. The V gene's germline CDR1 is SSHAT and CDR2 FNYEAQ (reference sequence). The CDR3, as DNA: TGTGCTAGCAGCGGGGACAGGGGTGGCACTGAAGCTTTCTTT. Its translation: CASSGDRGGTEAFF. Full variable domain (outside the CDR3, taken from reference TRBV7-7 and TRBJ1-1): GAGVSQSPRYKVTKRGQDVTLRCDPISSHATLYWYQQALGQGPEFLTYFNYEAQPDKSGLPSDRFSAERPEGSISTLTIQRTEQRDSAMYRCASSGDRGGTEAFFGQGTRLTVV.